The 7 T cell receptor beta chains below were found in one sample sequenced in a study of T cell changes during pregnancy in multiple sclerosis. Produced via immunoSEQ multiplex PCR; TCRdb's table is partial and in-frame only. The sample lists more than 35,000 clones, around 89% seen once, with more than 5% in the top ten. The sample here was CD8+ T cells from peripheral blood mononuclear cells, taken after pregnancy. These receptors were collected from a female donor in good health, enrolled as a control in a pregnancy study.

This clone was seen repeatedly, ten times or more. The genes are TRBV19 and TRBJ1-1; no clear D gene. The CDR3 runs 12 residues. The V end lost 6 bases, the J end lost 1 base, and 6 bases lay between the germline ends. Germline lookup yields CDR1 LNHDA and CDR2 SQIVND (reference sequence). The CDR3 reads CASRYRNTEAFF. Here the CDR3 DNA reads TGTGCCAGTAGGTACAGGAACACTGAAGCTTTCTTT.

Concerning this clone itself: Within the sample, other DNA sequences also encode this same CDR3. The chain combines TRBV7-9 with TRBJ2-1, with D hard to call. Trimming removed 5 bases from V and 6 bases from J, with 5 bases in between. Per germline, CDR1 SEHNR and CDR2 FQNEAQ (reference sequence). The CDR3 is 11 amino acids. The CDR3 region has the DNA TGTGCCAGCAGCCTAAGCAATGAGCAGTTCTTC. This sequence encodes CASSLSNEQFF.

The chain joins TRBV19 to TRBJ1-2; 7 nucleotides match TRBD1. The CDR3 covers 14 residues. V shed 6 bases and J 0 bases; nucleotides not matched to a gene: 4. Germline CDR1 reads LNHDA; CDR2 reads SQIVND (reference sequence). This CDR3 is CASRTGSANYGYTF. CDR3 in DNA: TGTGCCAGTAGGACAGGGTCGGCTAACTATGGCTACACCTTC.

This chain joins TRBV7-9 and TRBJ1-2; D is unclear. Germline assignment: CDR1 SEHNR and CDR2 FQNEAQ (reference sequence). With 1 base removed from V and 4 bases from J, the gap between germline ends came to 7 bases. This CDR3 has 13 amino acids. CDR3 sequence reads: CASSLGGFYGYTF. CDR3 DNA sequence: TGTGCCAGCAGCTTAGGCGGATTCTATGGCTACACCTTC.

This clone occurred once. The V call is TRBV4-1, the J call TRBJ1-2; 7 bases match TRBD1. V shed 0 bases and J 10 bases; nucleotides not matched to a gene: 11. CDR3 length: 15 amino acids. Germline CDR1 and CDR2: MGHRA and YSYEKL. This chain's CDR3 is CASSQDTGQDLPYTF. The CDR3 DNA reads TGCGCCAGCAGCCAAGATACCGGACAGGATTTGCCCTACACCTTC.

The gene calls are TRBV29-1 and TRBJ2-7; perhaps TRBD2 as D (6 bases). The CDR3 length is 11 residues. V was cut by 6 bases and J by 7 bases, with 13 bases left in between. Germline V gene lookup returns CDR1 SQVTM and CDR2 ANQGSEA. CDR3 sequence reads: CSVRRLGEQYF. The CDR3, as DNA: TGCAGCGTCCGGAGACTAGGGGAGCAGTACTTC.

J is TRBJ2-3 and V is TRBV6-5; maybe TRBD1 (5 bases). This CDR3 region has 16 residues. V lost 0 bases and J lost 0, with 10 bases in between. Per germline, CDR1 MNHEY and CDR2 SVGAGI. The CDR3 DNA reads TGTGCCAGCAGTTACTCTGGCAGGGTGAGCACAGATACGCAGTATTTT. It codes for CASSYSGRVSTDTQYF.